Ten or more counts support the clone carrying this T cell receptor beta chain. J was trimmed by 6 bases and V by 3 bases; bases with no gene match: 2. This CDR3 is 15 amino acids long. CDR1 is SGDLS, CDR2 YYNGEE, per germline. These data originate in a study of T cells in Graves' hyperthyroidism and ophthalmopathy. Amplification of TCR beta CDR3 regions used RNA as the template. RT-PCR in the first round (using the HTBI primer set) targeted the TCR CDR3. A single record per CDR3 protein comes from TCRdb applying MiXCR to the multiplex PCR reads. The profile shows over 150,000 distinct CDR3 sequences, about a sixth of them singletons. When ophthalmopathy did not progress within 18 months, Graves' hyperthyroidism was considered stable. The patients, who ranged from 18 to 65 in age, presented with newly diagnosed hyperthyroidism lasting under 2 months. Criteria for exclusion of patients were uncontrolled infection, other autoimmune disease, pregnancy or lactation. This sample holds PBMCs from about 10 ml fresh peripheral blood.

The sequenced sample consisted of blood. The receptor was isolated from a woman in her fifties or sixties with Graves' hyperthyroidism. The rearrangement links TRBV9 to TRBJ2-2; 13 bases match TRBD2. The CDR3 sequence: CASSGTSGGAGELFF. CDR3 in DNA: TGTGCCAGCAGCGGGACTAGCGGGGGTGCCGGGGAGCTGTTTTTT.